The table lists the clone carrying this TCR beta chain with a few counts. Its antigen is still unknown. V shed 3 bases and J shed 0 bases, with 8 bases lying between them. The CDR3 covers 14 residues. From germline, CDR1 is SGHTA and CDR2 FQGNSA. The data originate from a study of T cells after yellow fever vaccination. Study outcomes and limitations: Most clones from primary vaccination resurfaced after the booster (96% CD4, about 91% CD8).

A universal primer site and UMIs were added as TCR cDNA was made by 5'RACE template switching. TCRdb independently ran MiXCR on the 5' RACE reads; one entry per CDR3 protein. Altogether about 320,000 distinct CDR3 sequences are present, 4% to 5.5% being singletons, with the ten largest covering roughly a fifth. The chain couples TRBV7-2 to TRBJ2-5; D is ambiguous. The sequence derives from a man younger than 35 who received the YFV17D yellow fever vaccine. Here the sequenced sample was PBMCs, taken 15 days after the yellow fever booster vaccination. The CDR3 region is CASSFVGNQETQYF. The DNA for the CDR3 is TGTGCCAGCAGCTTTGTGGGGAACCAAGAGACCCAGTACTTC.